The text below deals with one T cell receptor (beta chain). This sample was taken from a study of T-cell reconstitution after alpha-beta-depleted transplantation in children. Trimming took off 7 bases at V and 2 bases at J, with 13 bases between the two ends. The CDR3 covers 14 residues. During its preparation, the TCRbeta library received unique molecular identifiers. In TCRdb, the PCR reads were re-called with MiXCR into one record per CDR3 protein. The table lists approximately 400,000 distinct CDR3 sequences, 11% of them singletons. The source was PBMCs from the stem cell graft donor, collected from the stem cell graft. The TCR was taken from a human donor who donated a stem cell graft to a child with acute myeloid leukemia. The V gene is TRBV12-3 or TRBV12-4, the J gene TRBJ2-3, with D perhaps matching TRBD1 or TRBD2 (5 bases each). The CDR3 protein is CASKTRETTDTQYF. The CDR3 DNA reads TGTGCCAGCAAAACCAGGGAGACCACAGATACGCAGTATTTT.